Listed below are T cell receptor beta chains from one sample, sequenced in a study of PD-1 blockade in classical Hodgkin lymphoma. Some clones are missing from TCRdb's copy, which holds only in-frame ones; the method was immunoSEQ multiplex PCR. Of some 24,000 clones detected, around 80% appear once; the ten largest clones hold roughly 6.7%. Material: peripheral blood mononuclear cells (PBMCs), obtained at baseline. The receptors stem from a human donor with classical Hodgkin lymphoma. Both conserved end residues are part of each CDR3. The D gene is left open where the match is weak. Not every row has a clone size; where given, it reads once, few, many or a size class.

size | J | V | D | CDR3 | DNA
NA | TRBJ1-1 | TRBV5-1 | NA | CASSLDVGGAEAFF | TGCGCCAGCAGCTTGGATGTCGGGGGCGCTGAAGCTTTCTTT
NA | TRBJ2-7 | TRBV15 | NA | CATSRERGPYEQYF | TGTGCCACCAGCAGAGAACGGGGGCCCTACGAGCAGTACTTC
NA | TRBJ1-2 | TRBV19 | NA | CASSSFSFRGYTF | TGTGCCAGTAGTTCATTCAGCTTTCGGGGCTACACCTTC
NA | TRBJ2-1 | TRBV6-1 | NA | CASRVDSFRTEQFF | TGTGCCAGCAGGGTCGACAGTTTCCGGACGGAGCAGTTCTTC
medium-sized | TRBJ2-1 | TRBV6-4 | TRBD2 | CASSDSAGGLYNEQFF | TGTGCCAGCAGTGACTCGGCGGGGGGGCTCTACAATGAGCAGTTCTTC
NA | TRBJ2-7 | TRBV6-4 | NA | CASSDLYEQYF | TGTGCCAGCAGTGATCTCTACGAGCAGTACTTC
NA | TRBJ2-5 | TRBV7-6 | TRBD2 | CASSLAFGGALRETQYF | TGTGCCAGCAGCTTAGCGTTCGGGGGGGCGTTGAGGGAGACCCAGTACTTC
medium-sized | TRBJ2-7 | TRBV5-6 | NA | CASSSLTGRYEQYF | TGTGCCAGCAGCTCGCTGACAGGGAGGTACGAGCAGTACTTC
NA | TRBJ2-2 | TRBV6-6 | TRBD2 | CASSLLAGGTGELFF | TGTGCCAGCAGCCTCCTAGCGGGGGGAACCGGGGAGCTGTTTTTT
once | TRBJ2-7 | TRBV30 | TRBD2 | CAWTPGGGVEQYF | TGTGCCTGGACCCCGGGAGGGGGAGTCGAGCAGTACTTC
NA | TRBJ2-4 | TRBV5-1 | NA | CASSLGQVPIAKNIQYF | TGCGCCAGCAGCTTGGGACAGGTTCCCATAGCCAAAAACATTCAGTACTTC
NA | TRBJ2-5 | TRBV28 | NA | CASSLPREETQYF | TGTGCCAGCAGTTTACCCAGGGAAGAGACCCAGTACTTC